This T cell receptor beta chain was profiled in a study of blood T cell repertoires in COVID-19. About the research overall: COVID-19 samples collected from the United States, Italy and Spain covered acute and convalescent phases.

CDR1 and CDR2 from the germline V gene are MNHNY and SVGAGI (reference sequence). The CDR3 is made up of 13 amino acids. Trimming left V 8 bases short and J 4 bases short, with 14 bases between. Profiling relied on immunoSEQ multiplex PCR, and the TCRdb table lists in-frame clones only, not all of them. The sample has about 280,000 clones, approximately 84% seen once. This chain joins TRBV6-6 and TRBJ1-1; D not certain. The TCR sequence derives from a woman in her twenties or thirties who had recovered from COVID-19. The sample consisted of peripheral blood. This chain's CDR3 is CASRPPGITEAFF. For the CDR3, the DNA is TGTGCCAGCCGCCCCCCAGGTATCACTGAAGCTTTCTTT.